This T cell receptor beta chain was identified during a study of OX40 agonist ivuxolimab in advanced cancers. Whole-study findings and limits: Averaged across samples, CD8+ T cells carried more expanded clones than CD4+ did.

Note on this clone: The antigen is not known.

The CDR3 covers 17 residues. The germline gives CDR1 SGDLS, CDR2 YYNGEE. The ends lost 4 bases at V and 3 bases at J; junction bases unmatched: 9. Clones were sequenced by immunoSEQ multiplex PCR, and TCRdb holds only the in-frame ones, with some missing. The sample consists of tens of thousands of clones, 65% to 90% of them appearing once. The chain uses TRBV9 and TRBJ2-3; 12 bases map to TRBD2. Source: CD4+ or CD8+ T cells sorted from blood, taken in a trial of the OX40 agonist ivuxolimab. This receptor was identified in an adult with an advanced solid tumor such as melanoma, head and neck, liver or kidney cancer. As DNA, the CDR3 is TGTGCCAGCAGCCCTAGCGGGGGGGCGCCCAGGACAGATACGCAGTATTTT. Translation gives CASSPSGGAPRTDTQYF.